This T cell receptor beta chain was retrieved from a study of blood T cell repertoires in COVID-19. On the study more broadly: The cDNA or gDNA used as material had been derived from T cells, B-cell-depleted T cells, or PBMCs.

Unmatched junction bases numbered 5, after V lost 5 bases and J lost 11 bases. The CDR3 covers 11 residues. Repertoires were generated with immunoSEQ multiplex PCR, while TCRdb's copy carries only in-frame clones and drops some. The sample includes 370,000 or so clones, 80% to 90% of them seen just once. Participants were aged about 18 to 90 years from approximately 23 US areas. Donors of Cohort 3 who recovered were those that had two negative PCRs, clearance, or symptom resolution. This TCR was recovered from a man younger than 45 who had recovered from COVID-19. This chain links TRBV12-3 or TRBV12-4 with TRBJ2-5; 7 bases line up with TRBD1. Sequencing input: PBMCs or T cells enriched from blood (not recorded which). In DNA form, the CDR3 reads TGTGCCAGCAGTGCGAACAGGGGTCAGTACTTC. Its translation is CASSANRGQYF.